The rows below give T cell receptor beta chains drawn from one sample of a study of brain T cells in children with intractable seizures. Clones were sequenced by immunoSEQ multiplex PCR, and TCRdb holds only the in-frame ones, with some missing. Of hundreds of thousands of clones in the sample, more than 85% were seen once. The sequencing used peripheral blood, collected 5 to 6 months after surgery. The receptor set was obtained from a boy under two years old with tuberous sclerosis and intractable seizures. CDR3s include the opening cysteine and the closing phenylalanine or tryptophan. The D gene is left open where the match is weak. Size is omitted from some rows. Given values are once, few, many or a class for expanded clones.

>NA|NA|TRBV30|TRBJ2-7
TGTGCCTGGGCAACCCCGATAGGAGAGCAGTACTTC
CAWATPIGEQYF
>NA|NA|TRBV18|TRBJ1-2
TGTGCCAGCTCACCACTTTTGGCGCAGGGGAGTTATGGCTACACCTTC
CASSPLLAQGSYGYTF
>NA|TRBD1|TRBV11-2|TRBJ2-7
TGTGCCAGCAGCTTAACCGGGACAGGGGGCTACGAGCAGTACTTC
CASSLTGTGGYEQYF
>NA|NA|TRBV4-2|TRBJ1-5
TGTGCCAGCAGCCAAGTACAGGGTAAGGGTAATCAGCCCCAGCATTTT
CASSQVQGKGNQPQHF
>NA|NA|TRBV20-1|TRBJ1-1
TGCAGTGCGGGATGGGAAGCTTTCTTT
CSAGWEAFF
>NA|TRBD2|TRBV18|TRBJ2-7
TGTGCCAGCTCATTCTCCAGCGGGAGCTGGTACGAGCAGTACTTC
CASSFSSGSWYEQYF
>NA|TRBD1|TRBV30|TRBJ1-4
TGTGCCTGGAGTGCTGGGACAGTTCGTAGTGAAAAACTGTTTTTT
CAWSAGTVRSEKLFF
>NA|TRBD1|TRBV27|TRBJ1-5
TGTGCCAGCAGTTTAGGGACAGGGCCAAATCAGCCCCAGCATTTT
CASSLGTGPNQPQHF
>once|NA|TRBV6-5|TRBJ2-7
TGTGCCAGCAGCCCGACCCGAGGTGAAGGGTACGAGCAGTACTTC
CASSPTRGEGYEQYF
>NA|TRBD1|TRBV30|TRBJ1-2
TGTGCCTGGAGTGTCCCCAGGGGGCGTTTGGACTATGGCTACACCTTC
CAWSVPRGRLDYGYTF
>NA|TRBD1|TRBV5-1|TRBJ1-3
TGCGCCAGCAGCTTGTCCGTACCGGGACAGGGGCGGGGAAACACCATATATTTT
CASSLSVPGQGRGNTIYF
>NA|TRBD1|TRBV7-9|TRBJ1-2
TGTGCCAGCAGCTTTGGGACAGCTGCTAACTATGGCTACACCTTC
CASSFGTAANYGYTF
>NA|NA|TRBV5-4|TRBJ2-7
TGTGCCAGCAGCTTGGCCCCACTAGTATCCTACGAGCAGTACTTC
CASSLAPLVSYEQYF
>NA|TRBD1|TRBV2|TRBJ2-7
TGTGCCAGCAGATATCGTGGACAGGGGGCTGAGCAGTACTTC
CASRYRGQGAEQYF
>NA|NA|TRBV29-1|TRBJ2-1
TGCAGCGTTGAAGATCGAAGCGGTGAGCAGTTCTTC
CSVEDRSGEQFF
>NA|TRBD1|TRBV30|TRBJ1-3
TGTGCCTGTAACAGGGGAGACACCATATATTTT
CACNRGDTIYF
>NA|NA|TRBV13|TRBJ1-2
TGTGCCAGCAGCCAACGCTCGATAGGCTTGGGGTATGGCTACACCTTC
CASSQRSIGLGYGYTF
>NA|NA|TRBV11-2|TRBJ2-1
TGTGCCAGCAGCTTCTATCCGCGGGGCCATGAGCAGTTCTTC
CASSFYPRGHEQFF
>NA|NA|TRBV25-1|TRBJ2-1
TGTGCCAGCAGTGACAAGTTTGTAGAGCAGTTCTTC
CASSDKFVEQFF
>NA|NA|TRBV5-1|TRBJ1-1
TGCGCCAGCAGCTTGACGGGGGAAGAGAACACTGAAGCTTTCTTT
CASSLTGEENTEAFF
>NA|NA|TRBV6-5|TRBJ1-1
TGTGCCAGCAGTTACTCCTCCGGGGGTATGAACACTGAAGCTTTCTTT
CASSYSSGGMNTEAFF
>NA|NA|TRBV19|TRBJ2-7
TGTGCCAGTAGTATACCATACACGGAGCTGTACGAGCAGTACTTC
CASSIPYTELYEQYF
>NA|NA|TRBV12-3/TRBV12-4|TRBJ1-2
TGTGCCAGCAGTACTCTAAGAGGCTACACCTTC
CASSTLRGYTF
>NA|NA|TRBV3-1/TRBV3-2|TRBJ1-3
TGTGCCAGCAGCCAAGGCTTGAGGAGGAGCTCTGGAAACACCATATATTTT
CASSQGLRRSSGNTIYF
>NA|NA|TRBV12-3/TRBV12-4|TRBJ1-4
TGTGCCAGCACTTACGTAACTAATGAAAAACTGTTTTTT
CASTYVTNEKLFF
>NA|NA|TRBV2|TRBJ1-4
TGTGCCAGCAGTGAAGAAATGTCCCATGAAAAACTGTTTTTT
CASSEEMSHEKLFF
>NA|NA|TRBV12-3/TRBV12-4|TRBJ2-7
TGTGCCAGCACCTTGACAGATTCCTACGAGCAGTACTTC
CASTLTDSYEQYF
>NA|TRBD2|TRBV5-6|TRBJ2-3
TGTGCCAGCAGCTTGTTTACTAGCGGGTACACAGATACGCAGTATTTT
CASSLFTSGYTDTQYF
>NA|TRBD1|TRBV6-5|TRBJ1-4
TGTGCCAGCAGTACATACAGGGGAGGAGAAAAACTGTTTTTT
CASSTYRGGEKLFF
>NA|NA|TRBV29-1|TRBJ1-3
TGCAGCGTTGTCGGGCAGGGGAGTGGAAACACCATATATTTT
CSVVGQGSGNTIYF
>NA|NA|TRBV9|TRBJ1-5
TGTGCCAGCAGCGTAGGTGGTAGCAATCAGCCCCAGCATTTT
CASSVGGSNQPQHF
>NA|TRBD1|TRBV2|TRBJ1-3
TGTGCCGGAACCGGGACAGGGGGCGCCGGGTCTGGAAACACCATATATTTT
CAGTGTGGAGSGNTIYF
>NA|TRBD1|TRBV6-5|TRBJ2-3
TGTGCCAGCAGTTACTCGGGACAGGGTCCTAGAGATACGCAGTATTTT
CASSYSGQGPRDTQYF
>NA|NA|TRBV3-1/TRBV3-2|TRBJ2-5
TGTGCCAGCAGCCACCCCATCCGGACGCATCAAGAGACCCAGTACTTC
CASSHPIRTHQETQYF
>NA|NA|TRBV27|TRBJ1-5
TGTGCCAGCAGGGTTGGAGGGGCTAGCAATCAGCCCCAGCATTTT
CASRVGGASNQPQHF